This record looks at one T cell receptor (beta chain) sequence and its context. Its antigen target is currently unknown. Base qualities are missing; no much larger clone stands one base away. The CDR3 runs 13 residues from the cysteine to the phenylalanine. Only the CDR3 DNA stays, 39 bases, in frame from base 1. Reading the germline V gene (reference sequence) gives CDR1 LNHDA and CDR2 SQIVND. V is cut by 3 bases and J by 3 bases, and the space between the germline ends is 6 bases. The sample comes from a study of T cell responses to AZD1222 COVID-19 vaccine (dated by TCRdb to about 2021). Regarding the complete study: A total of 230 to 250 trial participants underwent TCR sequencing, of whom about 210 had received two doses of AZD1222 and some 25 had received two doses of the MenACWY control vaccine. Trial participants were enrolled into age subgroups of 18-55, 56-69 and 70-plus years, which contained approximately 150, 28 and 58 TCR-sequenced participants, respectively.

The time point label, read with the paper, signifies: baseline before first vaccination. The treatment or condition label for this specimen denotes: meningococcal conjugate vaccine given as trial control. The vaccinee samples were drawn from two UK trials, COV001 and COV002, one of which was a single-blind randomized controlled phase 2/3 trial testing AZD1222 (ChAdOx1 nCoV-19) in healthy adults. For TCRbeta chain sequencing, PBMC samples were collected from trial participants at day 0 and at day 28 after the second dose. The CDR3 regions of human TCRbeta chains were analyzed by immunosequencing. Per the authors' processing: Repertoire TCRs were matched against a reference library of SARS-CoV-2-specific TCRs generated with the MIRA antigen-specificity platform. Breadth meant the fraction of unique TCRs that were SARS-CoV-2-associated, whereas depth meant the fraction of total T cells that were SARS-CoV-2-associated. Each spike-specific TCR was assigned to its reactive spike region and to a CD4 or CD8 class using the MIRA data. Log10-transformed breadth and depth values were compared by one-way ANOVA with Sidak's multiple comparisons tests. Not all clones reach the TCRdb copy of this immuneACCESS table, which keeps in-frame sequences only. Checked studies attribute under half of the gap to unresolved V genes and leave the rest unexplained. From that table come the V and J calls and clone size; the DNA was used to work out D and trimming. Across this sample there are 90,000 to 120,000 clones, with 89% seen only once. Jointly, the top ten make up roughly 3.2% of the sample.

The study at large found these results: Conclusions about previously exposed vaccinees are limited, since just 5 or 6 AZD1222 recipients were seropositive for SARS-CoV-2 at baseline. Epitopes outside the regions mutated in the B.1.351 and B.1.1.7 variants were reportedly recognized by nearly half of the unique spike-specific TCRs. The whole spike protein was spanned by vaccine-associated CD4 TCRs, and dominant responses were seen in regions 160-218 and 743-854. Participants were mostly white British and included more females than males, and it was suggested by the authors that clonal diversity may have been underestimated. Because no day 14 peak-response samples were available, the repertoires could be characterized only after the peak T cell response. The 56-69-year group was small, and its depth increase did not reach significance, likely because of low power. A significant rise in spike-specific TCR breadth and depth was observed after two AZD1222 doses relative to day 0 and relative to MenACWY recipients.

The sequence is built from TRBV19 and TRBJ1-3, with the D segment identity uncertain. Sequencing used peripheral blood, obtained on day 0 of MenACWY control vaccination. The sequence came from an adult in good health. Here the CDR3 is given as CASSIMGGNTIYF. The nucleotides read TGTGCCAGTAGTATTATGGGTGGAAACACCATATATTTT.